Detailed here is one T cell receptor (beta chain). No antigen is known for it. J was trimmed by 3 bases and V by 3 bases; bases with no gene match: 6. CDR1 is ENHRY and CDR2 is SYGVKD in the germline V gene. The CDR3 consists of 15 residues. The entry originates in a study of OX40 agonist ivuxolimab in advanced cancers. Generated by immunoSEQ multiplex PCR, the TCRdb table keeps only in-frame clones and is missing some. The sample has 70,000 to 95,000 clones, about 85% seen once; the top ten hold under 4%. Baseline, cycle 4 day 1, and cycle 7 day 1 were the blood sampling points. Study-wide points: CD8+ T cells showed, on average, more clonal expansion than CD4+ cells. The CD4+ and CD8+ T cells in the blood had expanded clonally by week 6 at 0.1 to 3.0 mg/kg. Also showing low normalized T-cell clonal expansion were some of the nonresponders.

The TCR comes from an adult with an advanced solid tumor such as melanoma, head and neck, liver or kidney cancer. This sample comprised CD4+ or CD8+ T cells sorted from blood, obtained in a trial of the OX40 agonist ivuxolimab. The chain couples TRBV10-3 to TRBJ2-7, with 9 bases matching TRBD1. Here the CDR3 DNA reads TGTGCCATCAGTGAACCGGGACAGGGAGGCTACGAGCAGTACTTC. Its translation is CAISEPGQGGYEQYF.